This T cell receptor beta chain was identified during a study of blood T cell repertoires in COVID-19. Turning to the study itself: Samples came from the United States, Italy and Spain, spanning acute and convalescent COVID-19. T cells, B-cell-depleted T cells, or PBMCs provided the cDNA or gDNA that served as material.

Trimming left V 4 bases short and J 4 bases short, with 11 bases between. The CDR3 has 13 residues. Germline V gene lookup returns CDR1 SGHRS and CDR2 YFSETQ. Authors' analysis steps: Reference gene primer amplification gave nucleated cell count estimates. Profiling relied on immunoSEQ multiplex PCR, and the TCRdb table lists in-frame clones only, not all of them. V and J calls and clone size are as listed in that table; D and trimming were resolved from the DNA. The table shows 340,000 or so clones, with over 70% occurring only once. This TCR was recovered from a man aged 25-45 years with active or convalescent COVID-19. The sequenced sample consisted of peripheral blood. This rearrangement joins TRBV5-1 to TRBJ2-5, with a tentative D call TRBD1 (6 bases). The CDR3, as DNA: TGCGCCAGCAGCCGGACAGTGGGAGAGACCCAGTACTTC. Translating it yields CASSRTVGETQYF. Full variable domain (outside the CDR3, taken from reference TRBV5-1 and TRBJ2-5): KAGVTQTPRYLIKTRGQQVTLSCSPISGHRSVSWYQQTPGQGLQFLFEYFSETQRNKGNFPGRFSGRQFSNSRSEMNVSTLELGDSALYLCASSRTVGETQYFGPGTRLLVL.